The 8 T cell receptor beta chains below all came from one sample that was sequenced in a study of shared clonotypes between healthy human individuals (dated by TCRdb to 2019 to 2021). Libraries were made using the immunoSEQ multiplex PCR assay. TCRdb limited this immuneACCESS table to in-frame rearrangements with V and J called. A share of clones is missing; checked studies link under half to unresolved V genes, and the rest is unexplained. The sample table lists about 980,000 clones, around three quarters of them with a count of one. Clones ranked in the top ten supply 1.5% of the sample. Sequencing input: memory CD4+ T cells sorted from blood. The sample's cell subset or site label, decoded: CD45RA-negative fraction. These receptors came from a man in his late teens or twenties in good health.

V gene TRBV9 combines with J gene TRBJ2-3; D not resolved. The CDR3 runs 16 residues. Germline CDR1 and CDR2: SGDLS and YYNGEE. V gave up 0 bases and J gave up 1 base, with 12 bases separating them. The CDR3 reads CASSVDGVSGTDTQYF. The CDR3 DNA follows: TGTGCCAGCAGCGTAGACGGCGTGTCAGGCACAGATACGCAGTATTTT.

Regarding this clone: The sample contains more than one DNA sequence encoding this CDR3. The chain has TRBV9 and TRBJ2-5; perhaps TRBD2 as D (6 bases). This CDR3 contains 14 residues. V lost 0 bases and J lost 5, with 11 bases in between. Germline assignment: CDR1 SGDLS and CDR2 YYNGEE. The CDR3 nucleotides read TGTGCCAGCAGCGTAGGGCGGGATAGCGAGACCCAGTACTTC. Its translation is CASSVGRDSETQYF.

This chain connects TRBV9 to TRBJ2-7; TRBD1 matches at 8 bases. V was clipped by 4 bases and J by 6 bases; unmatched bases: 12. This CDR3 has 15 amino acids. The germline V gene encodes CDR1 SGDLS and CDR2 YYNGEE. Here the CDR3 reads CASSTRQGASGEQYF. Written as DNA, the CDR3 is TGTGCCAGCAGCACCCGGCAGGGGGCTTCAGGCGAGCAGTACTTC.

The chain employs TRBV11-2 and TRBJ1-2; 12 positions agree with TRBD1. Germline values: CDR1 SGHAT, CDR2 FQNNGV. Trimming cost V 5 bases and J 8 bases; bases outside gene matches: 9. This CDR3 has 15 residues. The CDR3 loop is CASSPAGQGARGYTF. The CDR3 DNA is TGTGCCAGCAGCCCCGCGGGACAGGGGGCGCGGGGCTACACCTTC.

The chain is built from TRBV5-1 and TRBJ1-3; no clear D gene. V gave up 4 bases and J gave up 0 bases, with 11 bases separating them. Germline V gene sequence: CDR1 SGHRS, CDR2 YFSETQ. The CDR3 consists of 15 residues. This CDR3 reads CASSLGAISGNTIYF. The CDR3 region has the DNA TGCGCCAGCAGCCTAGGTGCGATCTCTGGAAACACCATATATTTT.

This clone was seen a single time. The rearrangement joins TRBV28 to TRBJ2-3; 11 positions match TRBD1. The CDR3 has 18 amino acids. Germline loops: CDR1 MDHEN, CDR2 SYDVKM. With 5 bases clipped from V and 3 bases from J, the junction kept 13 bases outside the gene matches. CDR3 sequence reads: CASSARDLRDRGTDTQYF. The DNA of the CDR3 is TGTGCCAGCAGTGCAAGGGATCTCCGGGACAGGGGGACAGATACGCAGTATTTT.

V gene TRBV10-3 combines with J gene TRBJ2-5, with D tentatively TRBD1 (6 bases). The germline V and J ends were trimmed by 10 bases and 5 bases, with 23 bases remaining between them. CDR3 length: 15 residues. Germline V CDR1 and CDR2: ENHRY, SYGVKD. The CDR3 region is CATQPRTVKRETQYF. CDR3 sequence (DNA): TGTGCCACCCAACCCAGGACAGTCAAAAGGGAGACCCAGTACTTC.

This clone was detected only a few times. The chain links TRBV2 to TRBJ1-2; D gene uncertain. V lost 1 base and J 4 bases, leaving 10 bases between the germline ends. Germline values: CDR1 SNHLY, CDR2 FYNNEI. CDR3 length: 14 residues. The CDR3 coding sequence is TGTGCCAGCAGTGAAGGAGTGAGCGCCTATGGCTACACCTTC. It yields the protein CASSEGVSAYGYTF.